These T cell receptor beta chains were read from a single sample in a study of regulatory T cells in long-lasting Graves disease. A single record per CDR3 protein comes from TCRdb applying MiXCR to the multiplex PCR reads. This table has about 350,000 distinct CDR3 sequences, about 16% appearing once. The same sample was also studied in work on T cells in Graves' hyperthyroidism and ophthalmopathy.

This specimen consisted of peripheral blood mononuclear cells (PBMCs), obtained at new diagnosis, from a patient treated with antithyroid drugs. The source is a woman aged 18-29 years with Graves disease. CDR3s leave out the opening cysteine and the closing phenylalanine or tryptophan. Each record gives: CDR3 protein, J gene, V gene.

ASSFGEGKSVGYT,TRBJ1-2,TRBV7-8
ASSRGVGNYEQY,TRBJ2-7,TRBV3-1
ASSQYTGHGYT,TRBJ1-2,TRBV6-1
ASSLLREWDNEQF,TRBJ2-1,TRBV5-1
ASSIAGYTEAF,TRBJ1-1,TRBV19
ARRGETQY,TRBJ2-5,TRBV27
ATSRDYESQPQH,TRBJ1-5,TRBV15
ASGPRGYEQY,TRBJ2-7,TRBV19
ASSLDYNQPQH,TRBJ1-5,TRBV7-9
ASSPPVGLYNEQF,TRBJ2-1,TRBV7-2
ASSPREGAYEQY,TRBJ2-7,TRBV11-2
ASSPAVLAGNAGTDTQY,TRBJ2-3,TRBV11-2
ASSITGTDFNQPQH,TRBJ1-5,TRBV19
ASSEENPAVALEF,TRBJ2-1,TRBV2